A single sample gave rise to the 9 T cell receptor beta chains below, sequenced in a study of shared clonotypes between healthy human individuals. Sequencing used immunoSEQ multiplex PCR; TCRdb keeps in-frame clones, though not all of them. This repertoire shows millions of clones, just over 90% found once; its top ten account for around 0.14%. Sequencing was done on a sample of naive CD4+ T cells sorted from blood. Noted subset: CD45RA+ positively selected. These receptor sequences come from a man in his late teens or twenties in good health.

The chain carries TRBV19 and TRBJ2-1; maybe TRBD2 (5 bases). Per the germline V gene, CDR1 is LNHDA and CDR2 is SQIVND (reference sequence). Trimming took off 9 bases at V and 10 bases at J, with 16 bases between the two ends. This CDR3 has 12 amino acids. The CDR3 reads CASGVSGGEQFF. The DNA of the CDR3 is TGTGCCAGCGGGGTAAGCGGAGGCGAGCAGTTCTTC.

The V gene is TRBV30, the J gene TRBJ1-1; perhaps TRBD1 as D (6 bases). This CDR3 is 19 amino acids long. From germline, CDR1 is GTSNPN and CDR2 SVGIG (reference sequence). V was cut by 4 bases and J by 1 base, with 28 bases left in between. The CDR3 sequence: CAWTMYYRVNAARNTEAFF. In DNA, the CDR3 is TGTGCCTGGACCATGTATTACAGGGTCAATGCGGCGCGGAACACTGAAGCTTTCTTT.

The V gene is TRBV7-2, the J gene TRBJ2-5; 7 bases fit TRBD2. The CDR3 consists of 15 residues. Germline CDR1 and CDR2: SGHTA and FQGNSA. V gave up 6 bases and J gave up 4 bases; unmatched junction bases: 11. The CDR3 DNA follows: TGTGCCAGCAGAACGAGCGGGACCTACACAGAGACCCAGTACTTC. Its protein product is CASRTSGTYTETQYF.

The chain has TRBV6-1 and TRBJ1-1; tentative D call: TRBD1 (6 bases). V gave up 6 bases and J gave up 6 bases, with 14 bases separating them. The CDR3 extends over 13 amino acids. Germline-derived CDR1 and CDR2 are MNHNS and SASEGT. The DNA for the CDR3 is TGTGCCAGCAGGATACAGGGTGGAGCTGAAGCTTTCTTT. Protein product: CASRIQGGAEAFF.

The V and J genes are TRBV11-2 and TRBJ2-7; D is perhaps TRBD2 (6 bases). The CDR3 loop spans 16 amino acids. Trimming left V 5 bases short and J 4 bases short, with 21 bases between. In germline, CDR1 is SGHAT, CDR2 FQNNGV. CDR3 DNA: TGTGCCAGCAGCCCCCTCGAGCGGGCCGGGCCATACGAGCAGTACTTC. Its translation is CASSPLERAGPYEQYF.

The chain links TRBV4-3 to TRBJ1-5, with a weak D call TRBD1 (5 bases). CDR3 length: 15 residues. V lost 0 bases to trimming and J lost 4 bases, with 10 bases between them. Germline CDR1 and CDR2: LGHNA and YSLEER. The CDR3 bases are TGCGCCAGCAGCCAAGATTTCAGGGTAAATCAGCCCCAGCATTTT. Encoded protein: CASSQDFRVNQPQHF.

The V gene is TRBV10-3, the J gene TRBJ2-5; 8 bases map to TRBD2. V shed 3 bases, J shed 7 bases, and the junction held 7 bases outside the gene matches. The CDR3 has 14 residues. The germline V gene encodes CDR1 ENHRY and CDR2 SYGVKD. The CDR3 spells CAISEQVRGGTQYF. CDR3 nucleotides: TGTGCCATCAGTGAACAGGTCCGGGGGGGGACCCAGTACTTC.

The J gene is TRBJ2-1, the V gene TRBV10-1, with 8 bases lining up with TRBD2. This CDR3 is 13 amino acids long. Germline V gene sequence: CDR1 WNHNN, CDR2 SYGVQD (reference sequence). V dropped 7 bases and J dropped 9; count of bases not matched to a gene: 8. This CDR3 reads CASIGREASEQFF. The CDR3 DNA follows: TGCGCCAGCATAGGGCGGGAGGCCAGTGAGCAGTTCTTC.

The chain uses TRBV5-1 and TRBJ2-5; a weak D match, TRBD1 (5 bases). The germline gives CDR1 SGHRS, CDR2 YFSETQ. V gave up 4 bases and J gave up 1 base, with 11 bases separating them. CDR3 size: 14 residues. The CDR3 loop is CASSRMQGQETQYF. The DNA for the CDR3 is TGCGCCAGCAGCAGGATGCAGGGCCAAGAGACCCAGTACTTC.